This passage covers 14 T cell receptor beta chains from one sample sequenced in a study of long-term antiretroviral therapy in people with HIV. This was the immunoSEQ v3.0 assay at survey level. Profiled with immunoSEQ multiplex PCR; TCRdb holds only in-frame clones, not every one. The repertoire includes some 28,000 clones, more than 80% of them detected once, and 4% to 5.5% sits in the top ten. The material sequenced was unsorted PBMCs, taken 5 to 5.5 years after starting antiretroviral therapy. These receptors were obtained from a woman in her forties with HIV.

The chain joins TRBV5-6 to TRBJ2-7; 9 nucleotides agree with TRBD2. This CDR3 region has 15 residues. V trimming: 4 bases; J trimming: 1 base; junction bases outside the gene matches: 6. Germline V lookup: CDR1 SGHDT, CDR2 YYEEEE. This CDR3 reads CASSVSSGVSYEQYF. For the CDR3, the DNA is TGTGCCAGCAGCGTCTCTAGCGGGGTTTCCTACGAGCAGTACTTC.

The V and J genes are TRBV5-1 and TRBJ2-5; TRBD2 matches 10 bases. CDR1 and CDR2 from the germline V gene are SGHRS and YFSETQ. The CDR3 sequence is 17 residues long. With 4 bases clipped from V and 1 base from J, the junction kept 10 bases outside the gene matches. The CDR3 DNA follows: TGCGCCAGCAGCACCGGACTAGCGGACCCGGTCCAAGAGACCCAGTACTTC. It specifies CASSTGLADPVQETQYF.

CDR3 in amino acids: CASSSPTGIDGSPYEQYF. CDR3 DNA: TGTGCCAGCAGTTCCCCGACAGGGATCGACGGGTCTCCCTACGAGCAGTACTTC. The chain uses TRBV27 and TRBJ2-7; 7 bases are a match to TRBD1. This CDR3 has 18 residues. From germline, CDR1 is MNHEY and CDR2 SMNVEV (reference sequence). The trim removed 4 bases at V and 2 bases at J, leaving 17 bases unmatched.

The rearrangement uses TRBV4-1 and TRBJ1-4, with D unresolved. The CDR3 has 14 amino acids. Germline V gene data show CDR1 as MGHRA and CDR2 as YSYEKL. The V end lost 3 bases, the J end lost 5 bases, and 10 bases lay between the germline ends. The CDR3 loop is CASSHGGSNEKLFF. CDR3 bases: TGCGCCAGCAGCCATGGAGGGTCGAATGAAAAACTGTTTTTT.

A few counts support this clone. The genes are TRBV10-1 and TRBJ2-5; 8 nucleotides line up with TRBD2. The V and J ends lost 0 bases and 2 bases, in that order; junction bases with no gene match: 2. This CDR3 is 15 amino acids long. CDR1 and CDR2 (germline): WNHNN, SYGVQD (reference sequence). The CDR3 spells CASSESAGGQETQYF. The CDR3 DNA is TGCGCCAGCAGTGAGTCGGCGGGGGGACAAGAGACCCAGTACTTC.

This clone was seen once. This chain joins TRBV2 and TRBJ2-4; TRBD1 matches at 8 bases. The CDR3 loop spans 16 amino acids. With V trimmed by 0 bases and J by 7 bases, 8 bases remained unmatched. Germline CDR1 and CDR2: SNHLY and FYNNEI. The DNA of the CDR3 is TGTGCCAGCAGTGAAGCGGTGGACAGGGCTTTGAACATTCAGTACTTC. Its translation is CASSEAVDRALNIQYF.

The chain couples TRBV2 to TRBJ1-1, with a weak D call TRBD1 (6 bases). Germline V lookup: CDR1 SNHLY, CDR2 FYNNEI. V was clipped by 4 bases and J by 1 base, with 10 bases between them. The CDR3 spans 14 residues. CDR3 residues: CASSGQTGNTEAFF. The CDR3 nucleotides read TGTGCCAGCAGTGGTCAGACAGGGAACACTGAAGCTTTCTTT.

This chain links TRBV5-6 with TRBJ2-3; D ambiguous. The CDR3 is 12 residues long. V lost 0 bases, J lost 13 bases, and 12 bases lay in between. Germline V lookup: CDR1 SGHDT, CDR2 YYEEEE. The CDR3 region has the DNA TGTGCCAGCAGCTTGGCCGTACCCGACGAGTATTTT. Encoded protein: CASSLAVPDEYF.

This chain connects TRBV2 to TRBJ1-5; tentative D call: TRBD1 (6 bases). Between the trimmed V and J ends, which lost 5 bases and 10 bases, there was a span of 12 bases. Per germline, CDR1 SNHLY and CDR2 FYNNEI. This CDR3 comprises 12 residues. The CDR3 sequence: CASSLPGGPQHF. In DNA, the CDR3 is TGTGCCAGCAGTTTACCGGGGGGCCCCCAGCATTTT. The variable domain in full, completed from reference TRBV2 and TRBJ1-5, reads EPEVTQTPSHQVTQMGQEVILRCVPISNHLYFYWYRQILGQKVEFLVSFYNNEISEKSEIFDDQFSVERPDGSNFTLKIRSTKLEDSAMYFCASSLPGGPQHFGDGTRLSIL.

The chain links TRBV7-9 to TRBJ1-2; 8 nucleotides match TRBD1. The ends lost 5 bases at V and 8 bases at J; junction bases unmatched: 4. The CDR3 is 12 residues long. The germline V gene has CDR1 SEHNR and CDR2 FQNEAQ (reference sequence). The CDR3 DNA reads TGTGCCAGCAGCCCAGGGGGCAGGGGCTACACCTTC. This sequence encodes CASSPGGRGYTF.

The gene calls are TRBV9 and TRBJ2-1; the match to TRBD2 covers 8 bases. CDR1 is SGDLS and CDR2 is YYNGEE in the germline V gene. CDR3 length: 14 amino acids. Trimming cost V 4 bases and J 4 bases; bases outside gene matches: 4. The DNA for the CDR3 is TGTGCCAGCAGCTCCGGGGGGGGATACAATGAGCAGTTCTTC. It translates to CASSSGGGYNEQFF.

CDR3 in amino acids: CASSSTGYTGELFF. Here the CDR3 DNA reads TGTGCCAGCAGCTCGACAGGGTATACCGGGGAGCTGTTTTTT. The chain uses TRBV7-8 and TRBJ2-2, with TRBD1 matching over 7 bases. V gave up 4 bases and J gave up 5 bases; unmatched junction bases: 4. The germline gives CDR1 SGHVS, CDR2 FQNEAQ. CDR3 length equals 14 residues. The full variable domain, with the rest looked up from reference TRBV7-8 and TRBJ2-2, is GAGVSQSPRYKVAKRGQDVALRCDPISGHVSLFWYQQALGQGPEFLTYFQNEAQLDKSGLPSDRFFAERPEGSVSTLKIQRTQQEDSAVYLCASSSTGYTGELFFGEGSRLTVL.

The chain carries TRBV27 and TRBJ1-5, with D hard to call. Germline V gene data show CDR1 as MNHEY and CDR2 as SMNVEV (reference sequence). The CDR3 contains 14 residues. Deletions cut 6 bases from V and 10 bases from J, with 19 bases between. The CDR3 nucleotides read TGTGCCAGCAGCCTGGACGGATTAGGAAGACCCCAGCATTTT. This sequence encodes CASSLDGLGRPQHF.

V and J are TRBV6-5 and TRBJ2-2, with D tentatively TRBD1 (5 bases). Germline loops: CDR1 MNHEY, CDR2 SVGAGI. V shed 2 bases and J shed 4 bases, with 5 bases lying between them. CDR3 length: 13 amino acids. The CDR3 loop reads CASSYRGTGELFF. The DNA of the CDR3 is TGTGCCAGCAGTTACAGGGGCACCGGGGAGCTGTTTTTT.